The entry that follows covers one T cell receptor beta chain sequence. Its target is unknown. The junction had 5 bases not matched to a gene; V was cut back by 7 bases and J by 5 bases. The CDR3 runs to 13 residues. Germline-derived CDR1 and CDR2 are LNHDA and SQIVND (reference sequence). PCR used 60 Vbeta primers and 13 Jbeta primers. Authors' processing steps: Some 10 million shared chains were among the approximately 82 million unique TCR beta chains that a later analysis counted. The repertoire was sequenced with immunoSEQ multiplex PCR; TCRdb's copy has only in-frame clones and lacks some. V, J and clone size were drawn from that table, and D and trimming were deduced from the DNA. This sample yields 200,000 or so clones, of which 70% to 85% are seen a single time; 0.22% belongs to the top ten. This specimen belongs to a study of cytomegalovirus exposure and HLA in healthy donors. Findings of the study overall: Later work associated roughly 17,000 TCR beta sequences with HLA alleles at 0.05 false discovery rate. In an earlier analysis, most TCR beta V segments were productive about 87% or about 30% of the time. In vitro experiments confirmed that a few CMV-associated chains were specific for CMV antigens.

The V and J genes are TRBV19 and TRBJ1-1; 9 nucleotides match TRBD1. The sequencing input was PBMCs. The receptor was derived from a girl aged 2 to 10 in good health and CMV-seronegative. CDR3 coding DNA: TGTGCCAGTACAGGGACAGGGCGAACTGAAGCTTTCTTT. Translating it yields CASTGTGRTEAFF.